This note documents a single TCR beta chain sequence. V lost 4 bases and J 3 bases, leaving 12 bases between the germline ends. The CDR3 consists of 14 residues. Germline assignment: CDR1 SGHDN and CDR2 FVKESK. The sample originates from a study of blood T cell repertoires in COVID-19. Background on the study: Researchers got acute and convalescent COVID-19 samples from the United States, Italy and Spain. Sources were T cells, B-cell-depleted T cells, or PBMCs; the material itself was cDNA or gDNA.

Methods used by the authors: Reference gene primer amplification in the assay estimated nucleated cell counts. Produced via immunoSEQ multiplex PCR; TCRdb's table is partial and in-frame only. V and J calls and clone size follow that table, whereas D and trimming were derived from the DNA. The table shows around 140,000 clones, with 80% occurring only once. The rearrangement links TRBV14 to TRBJ1-2; tentative D call: TRBD1 (6 bases). The clonotype originates from a man between 65 and 85 years old who had recovered from COVID-19. Sequenced: peripheral blood. CDR3: CASSLGGSDYGYTF. In nucleotides, the CDR3 is TGTGCCAGCAGCCTAGGGGGTTCGGACTATGGCTACACCTTC.